This TCR beta chain came from a study of blood T cell repertoires in COVID-19. Study-level background: Donors in the United States, Italy and Spain gave samples during acute or convalescent COVID-19.

Original data processing: It was from reference gene primer amplification that nucleated cell counts were estimated. Method: immunoSEQ multiplex PCR; TCRdb's copy keeps in-frame clones and lacks some. V, J and clone size reflect that table, while D and trimming were determined from the DNA. The sample yields 60,000 to 70,000 clones, roughly 80% seen once. What was sequenced was peripheral blood. This receptor was obtained from a human donor in a cohort sampled during active COVID-19.

The CDR3 reads CASSSGQGYEQYF. The CDR3 bases are TGTGCCAGCAGCTCGGGACAGGGGTACGAGCAGTACTTC. This chain joins TRBV11-1 and TRBJ2-7; 10 nucleotides align to TRBD1. Germline V gene sequence: CDR1 SGHAT, CDR2 FQDESV (reference sequence). This CDR3 comprises 13 residues. V gave up 4 bases and J gave up 4 bases; unmatched junction bases: 1.